This T cell receptor beta chain was recovered during a study of T cell clonality in common variable immunodeficiency (dated by TCRdb to the mid-2010s). Study-wide conclusions, independent of this receptor: Increased TCRbeta clonality was found in CVID subjects compared with healthy controls (t-test p = 0.018), with the increase being most characteristic of about a third of subjects. Fewer TCRbeta clones were shared among CVID subjects than among healthy controls (p < 0.0001). Although equal DNA input was used, an average of about 80,000 unique sequences per sample was obtained for controls, compared with some 30,000 for CVID samples. Correlations of repertoire features with clinical complications were constrained by heterogeneity among patients within the CVID cohort. CVID TCRbeta sequences reportedly showed fewer deletions and N-nucleotide insertions and lacked highly modified clones with 13 or more V deletions. According to the authors, figuring out what caused the increased clonality in CVID would require sequencing the repertoires of T cell subpopulations.

Sequences KGHSH (CDR1) and LQKENI (CDR2) are obtained from the germline V gene. V drops 3 bases and J drops 3 bases, leaving 15 bases in between. The CDR3 sequence holds 16 residues, the cysteine and phenylalanine included. Sequencing covers 39 bases of the CDR3, shown here with the frame starting at base 1. For sequencing input, CVID and control samples contributed equivalent amounts of genomic DNA. For every sample, a 60 bp segment covering the rearranged TCRbeta CDR3 region was amplified and then sequenced. The immunoSEQ assay, a bias-corrected multiplex PCR with high-throughput sequencing, was employed for TCRbeta amplification. Concerning the study's data processing: Every unique nucleotide sequence counted as a clone and was annotated with V, D and J genes, copy number and frequency. Sequences were labeled productive if in frame, and non-productive if out of frame or containing stop codons. Clonality was calculated from Shannon's entropy as previously described. Mean CDR3 Kyte-Doolittle hydropathy was derived from the predicted amino acid sequences of productive clones. Hierarchical clustering of scaled V gene usage was performed with the R hclust function using Manhattan distance and complete linkage. To assess clone sharing by CDR3 amino acid sequence, 12 repertoires per group were resampled over 100 rounds. The repertoires were searched for 70 published EBV-specific and approximately 250 published CMV-specific TCRbeta sequences. Two CVID samples that yielded fewer than 10,000 sequences were excluded from the analysis, so approximately 40 CVID repertoires were retained. The table was pulled from immuneACCESS by TCRdb, which kept in-frame rearrangements only. Such tables lose some clones; where checked, under half of the loss comes from unresolved V genes, and the rest has no known cause. V and J calls and clone size are those listed in that table; D and trimming were worked out from the DNA. The sample records tens of thousands of clones, none occurring a single time. Approximately 4% of the sample rests with the top ten.

Most CVID patients and most healthy controls were of Caucasian heritage. Heparinized peripheral whole blood samples of 5 to 8 ml were collected from each donor. Genomic DNA from adults with common variable immune deficiency (CVID) and from healthy adult controls was used to sequence TCRbeta CDR3 repertoires. A total of some 22 healthy adult volunteers (about 12 female and approximately ten male; age range roughly 20 to 75 years, mean age around 35) were included in the control group. Diluted blood was density-centrifuged over Hypaque 1077 or Ficoll-Paque to isolate peripheral blood mononuclear cells. Unsorted mononuclear cells served as the source of genomic DNA, which was extracted either by Qiagen column purification or by a centrifugation-based method. In regard to this clone: Its antigen is not yet known. The read falls 3 residues short of the CDR3 end, and the missing part is taken from the germline J gene.

The specimen was peripheral blood mononuclear cells. The chain employs TRBV18 and TRBJ1-5; the D region possibly corresponds to TRBD1 (5 bases align). The receptor was isolated from a person aged 18 to 75 in good health. CDR3 DNA, as far as it was read: TGTGCCAGCTCACCCCTACAGACAGATCCCAATCAGCCC. This sequence encodes CASSPLQTDPNQP. The whole CDR3 is CASSPLQTDPNQPQHF.